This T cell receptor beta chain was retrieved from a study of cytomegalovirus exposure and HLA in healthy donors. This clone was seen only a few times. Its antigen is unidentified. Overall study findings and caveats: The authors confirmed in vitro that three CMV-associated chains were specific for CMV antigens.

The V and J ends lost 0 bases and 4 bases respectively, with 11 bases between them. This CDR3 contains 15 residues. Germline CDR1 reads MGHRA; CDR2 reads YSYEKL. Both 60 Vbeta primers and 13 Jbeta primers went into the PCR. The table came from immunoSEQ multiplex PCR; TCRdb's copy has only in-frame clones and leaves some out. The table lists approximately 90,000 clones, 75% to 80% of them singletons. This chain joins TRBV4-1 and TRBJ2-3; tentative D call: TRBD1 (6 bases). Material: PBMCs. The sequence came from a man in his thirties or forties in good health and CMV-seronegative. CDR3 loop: CASSQEQGLADTQYF. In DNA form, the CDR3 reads TGCGCCAGCAGCCAAGAACAGGGTCTGGCAGATACGCAGTATTTT.